This T cell receptor (beta chain) comes out of a study of blood T cell repertoires in COVID-19. Whole-study context: COVID-19 samples from acute and convalescent phases originated in the United States, Italy and Spain. The cDNA or gDNA used as material had been derived from T cells, B-cell-depleted T cells, or PBMCs.

Germline V lookup: CDR1 SGHKS, CDR2 YYEKEE (reference sequence). This CDR3 has 14 amino acids. V was pared by 2 bases and J by 3 bases, with 12 bases between. Study processing details: How many nucleated cells were present was estimated from reference gene primer amplification. Measured with immunoSEQ multiplex PCR; TCRdb has only the in-frame clones, and not every one. The V and J calls and clone size come from that table; D and trimming were worked out from the DNA. Altogether some 220,000 clones are present, 83% being singletons, with the ten largest covering around 5.5%. The material sequenced was peripheral blood. This clonotype was sampled from a human donor in a cohort sampled during active COVID-19. This chain connects TRBV5-5 to TRBJ2-7; weak D call: TRBD1 (6 bases). This CDR3 reads CASSLGGADYEQYF. Here the CDR3 DNA reads TGTGCCAGCAGCTTAGGGGGAGCCGACTACGAGCAGTACTTC.